A selection of T cell receptor beta chains follows, all from one sample in a study of blood T cells in healthy people across ages. From the 5' RACE reads, TCRdb called clonotypes with MiXCR, one entry per CDR3 protein. The sample lists 600,000 to 850,000 distinct CDR3 sequences; about 25% were seen once. These data were also filed under a second study, of T cells of mothers and their children.

Sequenced sample: blood. The receptors shown here come from a boy younger than 18 in good health. CDR3s include the opening cysteine and the closing phenylalanine or tryptophan. The D gene is left open where the match is weak. A clone size is listed for some rows: how often the clone was seen (once, few, many), or a class if it is expanded.

D gene | J gene | clone size | V gene | CDR3 DNA | CDR3 protein
. | TRBJ2-1 | few | TRBV20-1 | TGCAGTGCTAGACCCAGGGCCTACAATGAGCAGTTCTTC | CSARPRAYNEQFF
. | TRBJ2-7 | . | TRBV2 | TGTGCCAGCAGGGACCGAGGTGACTATTCCTACGAGCAGTACTTC | CASRDRGDYSYEQYF
. | TRBJ2-7 | . | TRBV27 | TGTGCCAGCAGTCTGCGGGGGACAGAGCTCTACGAGCAGTACTTC | CASSLRGTELYEQYF
. | TRBJ2-5 | few | TRBV28 | TGTGCCAGCAGCATGAGGGGGGAGACCCAGTACTTC | CASSMRGETQYF
TRBD1 | TRBJ1-4 | few | TRBV7-9 | TGTGCCAGCAGCTTAGGGGACAGCTATGCAACTAATGAAAAACTGTTTTTT | CASSLGDSYATNEKLFF
TRBD1 | TRBJ2-6 | few | TRBV7-9 | TGTGCCAGCAGTTGGAAGGACAGGTCCTACTCTGGGGCCAACGTCCTGACTTTC | CASSWKDRSYSGANVLTF
. | TRBJ1-1 | few | TRBV6-2/TRBV6-3 | TGTGCCAGCAGTTACCCCGGGGAGTTGGGGGTACGACTGGGCGAAGCTTTCTTT | CASSYPGELGVRLGEAFF
. | TRBJ2-1 | . | TRBV7-2 | TGTGCCAGCAGCTTAGAGGGTATAGGCTTAACGCAGTTCTTC | CASSLEGIGLTQFF
. | TRBJ2-3 | few | TRBV5-1 | TGCGCCAGCAGCTTGCAAGGGGTCGGCACAGATACGCAGTATTTT | CASSLQGVGTDTQYF
. | TRBJ2-7 | . | TRBV27 | TGTGCCAGCAGTTTCAATTTTGGGGAGCAGTACTTC | CASSFNFGEQYF
TRBD1 | TRBJ2-7 | . | TRBV9 | TGTGCCAGCAGCGCCCAGGACAGGGGGGCCTACGAGCAGTACTTC | CASSAQDRGAYEQYF
TRBD2 | TRBJ2-5 | . | TRBV5-1 | TGCGCCAGCAGCAAGACTAGCGGGAGAGGGGAGACCCAGTACTTC | CASSKTSGRGETQYF
TRBD2 | TRBJ2-7 | . | TRBV9 | TGTGCCAGCGGGGCTAGCGGGATAGGGTACGAGCAGTACTTC | CASGASGIGYEQYF
TRBD1 | TRBJ1-1 | . | TRBV2 | TGTGCCAGCAGTCCACACAGGGGACCCACTGAAGCTTTCTTT | CASSPHRGPTEAFF
TRBD1 | TRBJ1-2 | many | TRBV20-1 | TGCAGTGCTAGAGATCTCGTGGACAGGCGAAGGGATGGCTACACCTTC | CSARDLVDRRRDGYTF
. | TRBJ1-1 | few | TRBV20-1 | TGCAGTGCTAGAATTGCCGGGGTAAACACTGAAGCTTTCTTT | CSARIAGVNTEAFF
. | TRBJ2-7 | few | TRBV7-9 | TGTGCCAGCAGCACCCGACAGTCCTACGAGCAGTACTTC | CASSTRQSYEQYF
. | TRBJ2-3 | . | TRBV9 | TGTGCCAGCAGCGTAGGTGCGTCTAGCACAGATACGCAGTATTTT | CASSVGASSTDTQYF
TRBD1 | TRBJ2-1 | few | TRBV12-3/TRBV12-4 | TGTGCCAGCAGCAACAGGGGGAGCTCCTACAATGAGCAGTTCTTC | CASSNRGSSYNEQFF
. | TRBJ1-4 | . | TRBV7-9 | TGTGCCAGCAGCCGGTCCGCCCCAACTAATGAAAAACTGTTTTTT | CASSRSAPTNEKLFF
TRBD1 | TRBJ1-2 | . | TRBV27 | TGTGCCAGCAGGGACGGGGACAGGGGGCTTAATGGGTATGGCTACACCTTC | CASRDGDRGLNGYGYTF
. | TRBJ1-1 | . | TRBV28 | TGTGCCAGCAGTTTGACGGGGGACGCTGAAGCTTTCTTT | CASSLTGDAEAFF
. | TRBJ2-7 | . | TRBV15 | TGTGCCACCAGTATCGGTCGGTTAGTTCTCGAGCAGTACTTC | CATSIGRLVLEQYF
TRBD1 | TRBJ1-1 | . | TRBV3-1 | TGTGCCAGCAGCCAAGAGGACAGGGGGCCGTACACTGAAGCTTTCTTT | CASSQEDRGPYTEAFF
. | TRBJ2-7 | . | TRBV6-6 | TGTGCCAGCGGTTTAGGACTGAGCTCCTACGAGCAGTACTTC | CASGLGLSSYEQYF
. | TRBJ2-5 | . | TRBV3-1 | TGTGCCAGCAGCCAAGACCCACAAGAGACCCAGTACTTC | CASSQDPQETQYF